This paragraph covers one T cell receptor beta chain sequence. As yet, its antigen is unknown. These data are taken from a study of T cells in Graves' hyperthyroidism and ophthalmopathy. The germline V gene has CDR1 DFQATT and CDR2 SNEGSKA (reference sequence). The CDR3 has 17 residues. V gave up 6 bases and J gave up 0 bases; unmatched junction bases: 13. TCR beta CDR3 sequences were amplified from RNA transcripts. The HTBI primer set was used in a first-round RT-PCR of the TCR CDR3. From the multiplex PCR reads, TCRdb called clonotypes with MiXCR, one entry per CDR3 protein. The sample has 600,000 to 700,000 distinct CDR3 sequences; 40% to 55% are singletons. Findings of the study overall: Model-based prediction identified ophthalmopathy a median 6.5 months prior to its onset. Clonotypes that were expanded in thyroid above 0.001 mostly appeared in blood too.

The sample comprised peripheral blood or thyroid tissue (not recorded which). The receptor was derived from an adult man with Graves' disease, either hyperthyroidism or ophthalmopathy (not recorded which). The gene calls are TRBV20-1 and TRBJ2-7, with 11 bases fitting TRBD1. The CDR3 nucleotides are TGCAGTGCCGGACAGGGGGCATCGGACAACTTCTCCTACGAGCAGTACTTC. Its protein product is CSAGQGASDNFSYEQYF.